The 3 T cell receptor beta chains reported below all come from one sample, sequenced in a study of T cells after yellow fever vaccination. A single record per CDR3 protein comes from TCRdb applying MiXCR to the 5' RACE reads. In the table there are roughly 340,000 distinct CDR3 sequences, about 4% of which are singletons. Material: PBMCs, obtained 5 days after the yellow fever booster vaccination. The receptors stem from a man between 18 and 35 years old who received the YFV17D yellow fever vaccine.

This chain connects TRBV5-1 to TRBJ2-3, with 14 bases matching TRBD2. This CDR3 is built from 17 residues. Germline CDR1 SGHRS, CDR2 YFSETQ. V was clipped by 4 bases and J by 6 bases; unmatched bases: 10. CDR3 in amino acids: CASSPQWTSGGWDTQYF. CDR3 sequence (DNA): TGCGCCAGCAGCCCCCAATGGACTAGCGGGGGGTGGGATACGCAGTATTTT.

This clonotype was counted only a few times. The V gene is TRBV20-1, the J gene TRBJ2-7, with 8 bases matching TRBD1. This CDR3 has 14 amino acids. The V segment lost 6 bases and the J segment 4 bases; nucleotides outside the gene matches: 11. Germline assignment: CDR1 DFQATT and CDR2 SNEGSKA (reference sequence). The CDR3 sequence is CSAAGGALSYEQYF. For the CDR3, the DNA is TGCAGTGCGGCAGGGGGCGCTTTGAGTTACGAGCAGTACTTC.

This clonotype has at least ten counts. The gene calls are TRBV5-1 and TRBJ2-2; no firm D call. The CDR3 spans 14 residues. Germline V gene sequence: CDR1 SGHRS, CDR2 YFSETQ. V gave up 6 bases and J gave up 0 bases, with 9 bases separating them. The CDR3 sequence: CASNGKSNTGELFF. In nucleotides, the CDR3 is TGCGCCAGCAACGGAAAATCGAACACCGGGGAGCTGTTTTTT.